This T cell receptor beta chain was sequenced in a study of blood T cell repertoires in COVID-19. About the research overall: Whether acute or convalescent, the COVID-19 samples came from the United States, Italy and Spain.

In the original processing: It was from reference gene primer amplification that nucleated cell counts were estimated. Sequenced by immunoSEQ multiplex PCR; TCRdb stores in-frame clones only, minus some. V and J calls and clone size come straight from that table; D and trimming were deduced from the DNA. Here the sample spans some 120,000 clones, about 85% being singletons. After removal of 7 bases from V and 4 bases from J, the junction contained 5 bases not matched to a gene. The CDR3 runs 14 residues. The germline gives CDR1 MDHEN, CDR2 SYDVKM. The clonotype originates from a woman older than 75 with acute or convalescent COVID-19. What was sequenced was peripheral blood. The chain has TRBV28 and TRBJ1-2; TRBD1 agrees at 11 bases. This CDR3 reads CASTDRGRVYGYTF. In nucleotides, the CDR3 is TGTGCCAGCACGGACAGGGGGCGCGTCTATGGCTACACCTTC.